The clone carrying this T cell receptor (beta chain) has at least ten counts. Diagnoses rested on clinical symptoms, serum thyroxine and TRAb, thyroid ultrasound and orbital computed tomography. The CDR3 is 14 residues long. Germline V CDR1 and CDR2: SGHTA, FQGTGA. The ends were cut back, 2 bases at V and 4 bases at J, with 8 bases in the middle. The sample originates from a study of T cells in Graves' hyperthyroidism and ophthalmopathy. Study details: Peripheral blood draws took place at initial diagnosis, ahead of any treatment.

The investigators amplified TCR beta CDR3 regions from RNA transcripts. When the TCR CDR3 underwent first-round RT-PCR, the HTBI primer set was used. TCRdb used MiXCR to reprocess the multiplex PCR reads, holding one entry per CDR3 protein. Of around 190,000 distinct CDR3 sequences listed, 15% to 20% are singletons. The clonotype comes from a woman between 45 and 60 years old with Graves' hyperthyroidism. Sequencing was performed on blood. V usage is TRBV7-3 and J usage is TRBJ2-2; a weak D match, TRBD2 (7 bases). The CDR3 loop is CASSLAGATGELFF. CDR3 sequence (DNA): TGTGCCAGCAGCTTAGCGGGGGCCACCGGGGAGCTGTTTTTT. The full variable domain, its missing parts supplied by reference TRBV7-3 and TRBJ2-2, is GAGVSQTPSNKVTEKGKYVELRCDPISGHTALYWYRQSLGQGPEFLIYFQGTGAADDSGLPNDRFFAVRPEGSVSTLKIQRTERGDSAVYLCASSLAGATGELFFGEGSRLTVL.